This TCR beta chain was found in a study of blood T cell repertoires in COVID-19 (dated by TCRdb to 2018 to 2021). Study-level background: The collaborator samples originated in the United States, Italy and Spain and spanned the acute and convalescent phases of COVID-19. Subjects who had been exposed to COVID-19, were actively infected with it, or had recovered from it provided the deeply sampled blood TCRbeta repertoires that made up the dataset. The samples were drawn from two sources: the first 160 participants of the ongoing ImmuneRACE study, and 1,254 subjects contributed by 6 global collaborators. The repertoires were released in a freely available public database intended as a resource for research on the immune response to SARS-CoV-2. The material from the prospective study consisted of cDNA or gDNA derived from T cells, B-cell-depleted T cells, or PBMCs. A de-identified subject ID, COVID-19 status, age in years and sex were almost always included in the sample metadata. Where HLA class I and class II types were available, the types were taken from metadata supplied by the sample provider, not from assay-based typing.

Participants in the prospective study were enrolled through a virtual design, were aged about 18 to 100 years, and lived in about two dozen United States geographic areas. To assign participants to cohorts, the prospective study relied on clinical history that participants themselves reported in a screening survey and a study questionnaire. Recovered participants in ImmuneRACE Cohort 3 were defined by two consecutive negative NP/OP PCR tests, clearance by a healthcare professional, or resolution of symptoms. In the prospective study, whole blood, serum and a nasopharyngeal or oropharyngeal swab were collected from each participant by mobile phlebotomists. Additional blood draws and questionnaires over an approximately two-month period could optionally be provided by prospective study participants. Before DNA extraction, blood samples from the prospective study were shipped at room temperature or frozen.

The immunoSEQ Assay, a bias-controlled multiplex PCR, was used to amplify TCRbeta CDR3 regions from genomic DNA. Under the source paper's analysis protocol: The number of nucleated cells in each sample was estimated from the amplification of reference gene primers within the assay. To quantify the absolute abundance of each unique TCRbeta CDR3 rearrangement, sequence reads were collapsed and filtered. For each sample, productive Simpson clonality was calculated as the square root of Simpson's diversity index over productive rearrangements. TCRdb carries this immuneACCESS record with in-frame sequences only. Its versions omit some clonotypes, under half of them owing to an unresolved V gene in the studies checked, with the rest unexplained. That table furnishes V, J and clone size, whereas the DNA furnished D and trimming. Recorded for this sample are more than 250,000 clones; roughly nine tenths of them occurred a single time. Of the sample, approximately 2.6% is held by the ten largest clones.

Spanning cysteine to phenylalanine, the CDR3 consists of 12 amino acids. Of the read, only the CDR3 DNA is kept; its 36 bases are in frame from base 1. Sequences SNHLY (CDR1) and FYNNEI (CDR2) are obtained from the germline V gene. Trimming takes 9 bases from V and 3 bases from J, and the germline ends sit 12 bases apart. Concerning this clone itself: Its cognate antigen has yet to be identified. The input lacks base qualities; no much larger clone sits a single base away.

Findings and caveats that apply to the study as a whole: The quantity of clinical and demographic metadata differed by source and by participant and was supplied without curation.

The V and J segments used are TRBV2 and TRBJ2-7, and TRBD1 may be the D gene, going by 5 matching bases. The sequence came from a woman between 18 and 29 years old who had recovered from COVID-19. Sequencing was carried out using PBMCs or T cells enriched from blood (not recorded which). The DNA sequence reads TGTGCCAGTCAGGGCAGATACTACGAGCAGTACTTC. This sequence encodes CASQGRYYEQYF.